This is a list of T cell receptor beta chains from one sample in a study of blood T cell repertoires in COVID-19. TCRdb's copy holds only in-frame clones and misses some; the assay was immunoSEQ multiplex PCR. Among roughly 300,000 clones listed, around 90% were seen once. The sample was peripheral blood. All receptors derive from a woman between 25 and 40 years old with COVID-19, enrolled during active disease. Both conserved end residues are part of each CDR3. A D gene is named only where the DNA matches it firmly. A clone size is listed for some rows: how often the clone was seen (once, few, many), or a class if it is expanded.

TRBV11-2	NA	TRBJ1-6	TRBD1	CASSTGAGNSPLHF	TGTGCCAGCAGCACAGGGGCCGGTAATTCACCCCTCCACTTT
TRBV5-1	NA	TRBJ2-7	NA	CASSSPSYEQYF	TGCGCCAGCAGCTCTCCTTCCTACGAGCAGTACTTC
TRBV6-5	once	TRBJ2-7	NA	CASSYSSQLSYEQYF	TGTGCCAGCAGTTACTCCTCTCAACTCTCCTACGAGCAGTACTTC
TRBV5-1	NA	TRBJ1-5	TRBD1	CASSWGDRADQPQHF	TGCGCCAGCAGCTGGGGAGACAGGGCGGATCAGCCCCAGCATTTT
TRBV4-1	NA	TRBJ2-2	TRBD2	CASSLTQGLAGTGELFF	TGCGCCAGCAGCCTTACGCAGGGTCTAGCGGGCACCGGGGAGCTGTTTTTT
TRBV4-2	NA	TRBJ1-5	NA	CASSQEGDQPQHF	TGTGCCAGCAGCCAAGAAGGGGATCAGCCCCAGCATTTT
TRBV21-1	once	TRBJ1-2	NA	CASSKRTQRGANYGYTF	TGTGCCAGCAGCAAAAGGACGCAACGGGGGGCTAACTATGGCTACACCTTC
TRBV7-2	NA	TRBJ1-1	NA	CASSLDGSNTEAFF	TGTGCCAGCAGCTTAGACGGGTCGAACACTGAAGCTTTCTTT
TRBV27	NA	TRBJ1-1	TRBD1	CASSPFGTGRVEAFF	TGTGCCAGCAGTCCATTTGGGACAGGGAGGGTTGAAGCTTTCTTT
TRBV6-5	NA	TRBJ1-6	TRBD1	CASSPGTAFSPLHF	TGTGCCAGCAGCCCCGGGACAGCTTTTTCACCCCTCCACTTT
TRBV6-1	NA	TRBJ2-1	TRBD1	CASSEVQGASSDNEQFF	TGTGCCAGCAGTGAAGTACAGGGGGCCTCCTCGGACAATGAGCAGTTCTTC
TRBV10-3	NA	TRBJ2-1	TRBD1	CAISGPGQGNNEQFF	TGTGCCATCAGTGGCCCGGGACAGGGAAACAATGAGCAGTTCTTC
TRBV29-1	NA	TRBJ1-4	NA	CSVGWGIDEKLFF	TGCAGCGTTGGCTGGGGCATTGATGAAAAACTGTTTTTT
TRBV6-5	NA	TRBJ2-5	TRBD1	CASRLGQGGTQYF	TGTGCCAGCAGGCTAGGACAGGGGGGGACCCAGTACTTC
TRBV4-1	NA	TRBJ2-5	TRBD2	CASSQGTSGNTYQETQYF	TGCGCCAGCAGCCAAGGGACTAGCGGGAATACGTACCAAGAGACCCAGTACTTC
TRBV7-9	NA	TRBJ2-3	NA	CASSRDTDTQYF	TGTGCCAGCAGCCGAGATACAGATACGCAGTATTTT
TRBV24-1	NA	TRBJ2-1	TRBD1	CATTKTGGNEQFF	TGTGCCACCACGAAAACAGGGGGCAATGAGCAGTTCTTC
TRBV7-2	NA	TRBJ2-3	TRBD2	CASSLASGSTDTQYF	TGTGCCAGCAGCTTAGCTAGCGGGAGTACAGATACGCAGTATTTT
TRBV30	NA	TRBJ1-1	NA	CAWNSRQRNTEAFF	TGTGCCTGGAATTCTCGACAGAGGAACACTGAAGCTTTCTTT
TRBV14	NA	TRBJ1-1	NA	CASSQVLGAVNTEAFF	TGTGCCAGCAGCCAAGTGTTGGGGGCAGTGAACACTGAAGCTTTCTTT
TRBV12-3/TRBV12-4	NA	TRBJ2-1	NA	CASSYSSAEQFF	TGTGCCAGCAGTTACAGCTCAGCTGAGCAGTTCTTC
TRBV4-1	NA	TRBJ1-5	TRBD1	CASSQEGTGGFNQPQHF	TGCGCCAGCAGCCAAGAGGGGACAGGGGGCTTCAATCAGCCCCAGCATTTT
TRBV7-2	NA	TRBJ1-6	NA	CASSLDTSPLHF	TGTGCCAGCAGCTTAGACACTTCACCCCTCCACTTT
TRBV2	once	TRBJ1-6	TRBD1	CASREPGTGWNSPLHF	TGTGCCAGCAGGGAACCCGGGACAGGGTGGAATTCACCCCTCCACTTT
TRBV2	NA	TRBJ1-5	TRBD1	CASSEPTGGLQPQHF	TGTGCCAGCAGTGAACCGACAGGGGGCCTTCAGCCCCAGCATTTT
TRBV9	NA	TRBJ2-1	NA	CASSKFLRSSYNEQFF	TGTGCCAGCAGCAAATTTCTGCGGAGCTCCTACAATGAGCAGTTCTTC
TRBV9	NA	TRBJ2-1	TRBD1	CASSLEGRGSYNEQFF	TGTGCCAGCAGCCTTGAGGGCAGGGGGTCTTACAATGAGCAGTTCTTC
TRBV7-2	NA	TRBJ1-2	TRBD1	CASSLDRGVYGYTF	TGTGCCAGCAGCCTGGACAGGGGTGTATATGGCTACACCTTC
TRBV5-6	NA	TRBJ2-3	TRBD2	CASSLTGLGSLDTQYF	TGTGCCAGCAGCTTAACGGGACTAGGCTCGCTCGATACGCAGTATTTT
TRBV7-3	NA	TRBJ2-1	TRBD2	CASSLRAGGVNEQFF	TGTGCCAGCAGCTTGCGAGCGGGAGGGGTGAATGAGCAGTTCTTC
TRBV4-3	NA	TRBJ1-6	TRBD1	CASSQTTLGQGTNSPLHF	TGCGCCAGCAGCCAAACTACGTTGGGACAGGGTACGAATTCACCCCTCCACTTT
TRBV6-5	NA	TRBJ1-6	TRBD1	CASSYGQDNSPLHF	TGTGCCAGCAGTTACGGACAGGACAATTCACCCCTCCACTTT
TRBV29-1	few	TRBJ1-3	NA	CSVGQSSGNTIYF	TGCAGCGTTGGACAGAGCTCTGGAAACACCATATATTTT
TRBV30	NA	TRBJ1-5	NA	CAWSWSGVNQPQHF	TGTGCCTGGAGTTGGTCAGGGGTTAATCAGCCCCAGCATTTT
TRBV6-4	NA	TRBJ2-7	TRBD2	CASSDSSGSSYEQYF	TGTGCCAGCAGTGACTCGAGCGGGAGCTCCTACGAGCAGTACTTC
TRBV4-1	NA	TRBJ2-7	TRBD2	CASSPGLAGAGVSEQYF	TGCGCCAGCAGCCCGGGACTAGCGGGCGCCGGCGTGAGCGAGCAGTACTTC
TRBV27	NA	TRBJ2-7	NA	CASSFSSRAYEQYF	TGTGCCAGCAGTTTTTCGTCGAGGGCCTACGAGCAGTACTTC
TRBV12-3/TRBV12-4	NA	TRBJ2-1	NA	CASRERSEGEQFF	TGTGCCAGCAGGGAGAGGAGTGAAGGTGAGCAGTTCTTC
TRBV7-3	NA	TRBJ2-1	TRBD2	CASSLTGSGSGLNEQFF	TGTGCCAGCAGCTTAACGGGTAGCGGGAGCGGTTTGAATGAGCAGTTCTTC
TRBV18	NA	TRBJ1-5	TRBD1	CASSTGTGGDQPQHF	TGTGCCAGCTCAACCGGGACAGGGGGGGATCAGCCCCAGCATTTT
TRBV11-2	NA	TRBJ1-1	TRBD1	CASSADRADTEAFF	TGTGCCAGCAGCGCAGACAGGGCGGACACTGAAGCTTTCTTT
TRBV1	NA	TRBJ1-5	NA	CTSSHPNRGRQPQHF	TGCACCAGCAGCCATCCCAACAGGGGACGTCAGCCCCAGCATTTT
TRBV11-2	NA	TRBJ2-5	TRBD1	CASSSDRDRNQYF	TGTGCCAGCAGCTCAGATCGGGACAGAAACCAGTACTTC
TRBV6-5	NA	TRBJ1-5	NA	CASSYSGAASDQPQHF	TGTGCCAGCAGTTACTCGGGGGCCGCATCGGATCAGCCCCAGCATTTT
TRBV5-1	NA	TRBJ2-2	TRBD2	CASSLARTAGGIGELFF	TGCGCCAGCAGCTTGGCCAGAACAGCGGGAGGGATCGGGGAGCTGTTTTTT
TRBV5-1	NA	TRBJ2-3	NA	CASSLAPDTDTQYF	TGCGCCAGCAGCTTGGCCCCAGACACAGATACGCAGTATTTT
TRBV7-6	NA	TRBJ2-1	NA	CASSLASGPYNEQFF	TGTGCCAGCAGCTTAGCGAGCGGGCCCTACAATGAGCAGTTCTTC
TRBV5-1	NA	TRBJ1-2	TRBD1	CASSHGTGGFGYTF	TGCGCCAGCAGCCATGGGACAGGGGGCTTTGGCTACACCTTC
TRBV7-2	NA	TRBJ2-7	NA	CASSFPTASYEQYF	TGTGCCAGCAGCTTCCCTACCGCCTCCTACGAGCAGTACTTC